Following are 8 T cell receptor beta chains from one sample sequenced in a study of regulatory T cells in long-lasting Graves disease. Libraries of TCR beta came from iRepertoire HTBI primers plus Arm-PCR of CDR3 regions. TCRdb fed the multiplex PCR reads into MiXCR, producing one record per CDR3 protein. The table lists 400,000 to 500,000 distinct CDR3 sequences, approximately 16% of them singletons. Time point described: newly diagnosed GD, antithyroid drugs for less than 3 months. Isolated PBMC RNA provided the starting material for the TCR library. These sequences were also reported in another study, on T cells in Graves' hyperthyroidism and ophthalmopathy.

The sequences come from peripheral blood mononuclear cells (PBMCs), collected at new diagnosis, from a patient treated with antithyroid drugs. These receptor sequences come from a woman between 18 and 29 years old with Graves disease.

This clonotype has just a few counts. The chain combines TRBV29-1 with TRBJ2-2; TRBD1 matches at 7 bases. Germline CDR1 is SQVTM and CDR2 is ANQGSEA. The CDR3 is made up of 14 amino acids. CDR3 nucleotides: TGCCCAGCGCCGAGACAGGGGAACACCGGGGAGCTGTTTTTT. Its translation: CPAPRQGNTGELFF.

This clonotype appeared a few times. The gene calls are TRBV9 and TRBJ2-5; possibly TRBD1 or TRBD2 for D (5 bases each). The CDR3 runs to 14 residues. V was shortened by 2 bases and J by 5 bases, with 13 bases between the two germline ends. Germline values: CDR1 SGDLS, CDR2 YYNGEE. The CDR3 sequence: CASSVQGDGETQYF. The CDR3 DNA follows: TGTGCCAGCAGCGTTCAGGGAGACGGGGAGACCCAGTACTTC.

This sequence joins TRBV20-1 and TRBJ1-3, with 9 bases aligning to TRBD1. The germline CDR1 and CDR2 sequences are DFQATT and SNEGSKA (reference sequence). With V trimmed by 6 bases and J by 3 bases, 6 bases remained unmatched. This CDR3 has 14 amino acids. DNA of the CDR3: TGCAGTGCGGACAGGGGATTGGGTGGAAACACCATATATTTT. Its translation is CSADRGLGGNTIYF.

There are a few counts of this clonotype. The chain recombines TRBV28 with TRBJ2-2; D is uncertain. The length of the CDR3 is 13 residues. Trimming took 8 bases from V and 4 from J, leaving 11 bases between them. From germline, CDR1 is MDHEN and CDR2 SYDVKM. The CDR3 here is CASLGQFTGELFF. The CDR3 bases are TGTGCCAGCCTTGGGCAGTTCACCGGGGAGCTGTTTTTT. Supplemented by reference TRBV28 and TRBJ2-2, the full variable domain reads DVKVTQSSRYLVKRTGEKVFLECVQDMDHENMFWYRQDPGLGLRLIYFSYDVKMKEKGDIPEGYSVSREKKERFSLILESASTNQTSMYLCASLGQFTGELFFGEGSRLTVL.

The table lists this clonotype with many counts. The chain employs TRBV11-2 and TRBJ1-6; D is unclear. Per the germline V gene, CDR1 is SGHAT and CDR2 is FQNNGV. Between the trimmed V and J ends, which lost 0 bases and 15 bases, there was a span of 12 bases. This CDR3 has 13 amino acids. The CDR3 bases are TGTGCCAGCAGCTTAGATCGTTGGCCGGACCTCCACTTT. Protein: CASSLDRWPDLHF.

This clonotype appeared a few times. This rearrangement joins TRBV28 to TRBJ1-4; TRBD1 agrees at 9 bases. CDR3 length equals 17 residues. The V gene's germline CDR1 is MDHEN and CDR2 SYDVKM. With V trimmed by 5 bases and J by 7 bases, 14 bases remained unmatched. CDR3 nucleotides: TGTGCCAGCAGTCAATACAGGGGGCCCTGGGATCGTGAAAAACTGTTTTTT. It is translated as CASSQYRGPWDREKLFF.

This clonotype was counted only a few times. The chain has TRBV20-1 and TRBJ1-5; D possibly corresponds to TRBD1 (5 bases). The CDR3 covers 10 residues. V shed 6 bases and J shed 6 bases, with 6 bases lying between them. CDR1 DFQATT and CDR2 SNEGSKA come from the germline V gene (reference sequence). This chain's CDR3 is CSAGTQPQHF. As DNA, the CDR3 is TGCAGTGCGGGGACTCAGCCCCAGCATTTT.

The chain links TRBV6-2 or TRBV6-3 to TRBJ2-1; 7 nucleotides line up with TRBD2. The CDR3 consists of 16 residues. Germline trimming cut 2 bases from V and 10 bases from J; bases unmatched to any gene: 14. Germline assignment: CDR1 MNHEY and CDR2 SVGEGT. CDR3 nucleotide sequence: TGTGCCAGCAGTTACCCAGGCGCCACGGGGGGTTCGGAGCAGTTCTTC. Translated, it gives CASSYPGATGGSEQFF.